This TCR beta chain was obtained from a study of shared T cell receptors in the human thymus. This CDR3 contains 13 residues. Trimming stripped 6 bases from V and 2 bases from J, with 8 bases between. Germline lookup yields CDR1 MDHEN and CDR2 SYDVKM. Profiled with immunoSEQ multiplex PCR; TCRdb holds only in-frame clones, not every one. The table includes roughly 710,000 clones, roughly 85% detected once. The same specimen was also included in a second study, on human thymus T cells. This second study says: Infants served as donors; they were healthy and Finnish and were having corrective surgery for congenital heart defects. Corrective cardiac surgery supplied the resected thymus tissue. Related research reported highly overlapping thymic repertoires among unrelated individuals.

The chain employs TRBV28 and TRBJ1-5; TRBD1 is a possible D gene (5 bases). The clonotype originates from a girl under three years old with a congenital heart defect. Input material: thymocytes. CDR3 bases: TGTGCCAGCAGGGACATGGGCAATCAGCCCCAGCATTTT. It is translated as CASRDMGNQPQHF.